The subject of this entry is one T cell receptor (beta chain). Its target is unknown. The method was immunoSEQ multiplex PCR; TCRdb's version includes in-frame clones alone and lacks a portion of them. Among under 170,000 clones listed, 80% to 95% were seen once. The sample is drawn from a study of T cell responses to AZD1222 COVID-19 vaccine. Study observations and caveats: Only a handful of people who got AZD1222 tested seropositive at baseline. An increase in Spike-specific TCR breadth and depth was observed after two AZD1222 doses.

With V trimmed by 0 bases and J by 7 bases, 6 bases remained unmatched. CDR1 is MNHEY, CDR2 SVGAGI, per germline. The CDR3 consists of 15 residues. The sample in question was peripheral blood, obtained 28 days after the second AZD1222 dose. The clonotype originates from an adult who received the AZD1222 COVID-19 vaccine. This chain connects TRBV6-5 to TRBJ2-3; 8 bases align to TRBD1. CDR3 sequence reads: CASSYSGQVLHTQYF. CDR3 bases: TGTGCCAGCAGTTACTCGGGACAGGTTCTCCATACGCAGTATTTT.